The source of this TCR beta chain is a study of cytomegalovirus exposure and HLA in healthy donors. Study-wide results and limits: Immune exposure data for these donors was limited to CMV serostatus. Among TCR beta chains of equal frequency, HLA-associated ones were more clonally expanded in a later analysis. A later analysis by the authors found several of the most significant clusters apparently linked to common viral pathogens. Later on, an analysis showed TCR association rates differing by HLA locus, with DRB1 the most and HLA-C the fewest.

Amplification used 60 Vbeta primers and 13 Jbeta primers. Data came from immunoSEQ multiplex PCR; TCRdb stores just in-frame clones and leaves some out. This table has 120,000 or so clones, roughly 69% appearing once. For this clone: Its specificity is not known.

From germline, CDR1 is MNHEY and CDR2 SMNVEV (reference sequence). The CDR3 sequence is 13 residues long. The V end was cut by 6 bases, the J end by 5 bases, with 13 bases between. What was sequenced was PBMCs. The gene calls are TRBV27 and TRBJ1-2; D may be TRBD1 (6 bases). The TCR sequence derives from a woman between 40 and 50 years old in good health and CMV-seropositive. The CDR3 sequence: CASSLNQGYGYTF. The CDR3 bases are TGTGCCAGCAGCCTCAACCAGGGGTATGGCTACACCTTC.